The source of this TCR beta chain is a study of T cell repertoires in cytomegalovirus infection. On the study more broadly: Shared public TCR beta signatures pointed to both CMV infection and a matching HLA type.

Comment on this clonotype: Its antigen is still unknown.

V was cut by 5 bases and J by 0 bases, with 17 bases left in between. Germline V gene sequence: CDR1 SGHAT, CDR2 FQNNGV. The CDR3 is made up of 17 amino acids. Findings and caveats of the study: CMV carriers with the relevant HLA were identified by cumulative public TCR beta family frequency. Ex vivo, HLA-C-restricted CMV-specific TCR beta clonotypes prevailed over the rest of the response.

Using its own MiXCR run on the reads, TCRdb lists one record per CDR3 protein. The sample consists of some 220,000 distinct CDR3 sequences, around two fifths of them appearing once. The chain joins TRBV11-2 to TRBJ1-5; D is perhaps TRBD1 (5 bases). The TCR originated in a human donor in good health (CMV status not recorded). Some clones in this sample may be carry-over from other donors' samples. The sequencing used CD8+ T cells from cultured PBMCs, collected from culture after CMV antigen stimulation. The CDR3 is CASSPTSGSYSNQPQHF. The DNA of the CDR3 is TGTGCCAGCAGCCCTACATCAGGGTCCTATAGCAATCAGCCCCAGCATTTT.